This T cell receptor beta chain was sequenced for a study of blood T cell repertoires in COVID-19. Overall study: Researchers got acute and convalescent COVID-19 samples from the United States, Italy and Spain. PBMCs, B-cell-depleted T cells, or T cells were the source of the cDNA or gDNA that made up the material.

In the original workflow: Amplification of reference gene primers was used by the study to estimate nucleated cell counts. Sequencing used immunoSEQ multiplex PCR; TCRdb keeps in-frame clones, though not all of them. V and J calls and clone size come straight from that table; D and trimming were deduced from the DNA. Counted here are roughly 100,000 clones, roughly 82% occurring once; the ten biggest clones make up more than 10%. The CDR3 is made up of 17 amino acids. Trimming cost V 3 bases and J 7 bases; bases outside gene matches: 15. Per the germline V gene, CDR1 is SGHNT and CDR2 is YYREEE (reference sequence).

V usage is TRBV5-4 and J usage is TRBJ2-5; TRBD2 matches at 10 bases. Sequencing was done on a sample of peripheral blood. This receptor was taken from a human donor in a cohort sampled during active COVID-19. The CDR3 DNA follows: TGTGCCAGCAGCTCAGCGGGGGGGAGGTCCTCGACTGGGACCCAGTACTTC. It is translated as CASSSAGGRSSTGTQYF.